This T cell receptor (beta chain) derives from a study of cytomegalovirus exposure and HLA in healthy donors. The PCR was carried out with 60 Vbeta primers and 13 Jbeta primers. Libraries were prepared by immunoSEQ multiplex PCR; TCRdb keeps only in-frame clonotypes and omits some of them. The sample holds around 130,000 clones; roughly four fifths are singletons and the top ten take about 11%. From germline, CDR1 is SGHTA and CDR2 FQGNSA. V lost 4 bases and J lost 0, with 13 bases in between. This CDR3 has 15 amino acids. This chain links TRBV7-2 with TRBJ2-7, with a tentative D call TRBD1 (7 bases). The receptor comes from a male donor in good health and CMV-seropositive. The sample was PBMCs. The CDR3 DNA is TGTGCCAGCAGCTCCTCAGGGGGGAGCTCCTACGAGCAGTACTTC. Amino acids: CASSSSGGSSYEQYF.